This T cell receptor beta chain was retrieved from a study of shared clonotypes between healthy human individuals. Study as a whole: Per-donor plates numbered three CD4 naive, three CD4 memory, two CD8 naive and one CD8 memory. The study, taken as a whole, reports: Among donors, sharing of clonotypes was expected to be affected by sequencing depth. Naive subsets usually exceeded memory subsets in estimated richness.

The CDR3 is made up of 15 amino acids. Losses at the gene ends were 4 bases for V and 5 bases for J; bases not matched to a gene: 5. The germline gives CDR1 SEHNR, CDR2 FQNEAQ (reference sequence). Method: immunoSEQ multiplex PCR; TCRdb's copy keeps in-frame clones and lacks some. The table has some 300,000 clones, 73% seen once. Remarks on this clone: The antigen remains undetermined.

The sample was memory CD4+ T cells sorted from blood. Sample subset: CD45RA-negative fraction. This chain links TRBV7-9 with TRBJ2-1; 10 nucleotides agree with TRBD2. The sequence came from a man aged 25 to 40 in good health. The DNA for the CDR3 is TGTGCCAGCAGCTACCGGACTAGCGGTCACAATGAGCAGTTCTTC. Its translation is CASSYRTSGHNEQFF.